Given below is one T cell receptor (beta chain) in context. Its antigen remains unidentified. Per-base quality was not reported, and no clone a single base away is much larger than it. Trimming accounts for 0 bases at V and 7 bases at J, while the number of junction bases matched to no gene is 10. There are 16 amino acids in the CDR3, from cysteine to phenylalanine inclusive. Of all the DNA, just the CDR3 is kept, 48 bases in frame from base 1. In the germline V gene (reference sequence), CDR1 corresponds to LGHDT and CDR2 to YNNKEL. Participants in the prospective study were aged about 18 to 95 years, lived in 20 to 25 United States geographic areas, and enrolled through a virtual design. In the prospective study, participants were assigned to cohorts based on the clinical history participants reported in a screening survey and a study questionnaire. Mobile phlebotomists in the prospective study collected whole blood, serum and a nasopharyngeal or oropharyngeal swab from every participant. Prospective study participants could optionally give additional blood draws and questionnaires over an approximately 2-month period. Blood samples from the prospective study were shipped frozen or at room temperature prior to DNA extraction.

These data come from a study of blood T cell repertoires in COVID-19 (dated by TCRdb to about 2020). Regarding the complete study: Collaborator samples came from the United States, Italy and Spain and covered acute and convalescent phases of COVID-19. The prospective study material was composed of cDNA or gDNA derived from T cells, B-cell-depleted T cells, or PBMCs. Samples were obtained from the ongoing ImmuneRACE study (first 160 participants) and from 950 to 1,500 subjects provided by 6 global collaborators. HLA class I and class II types, where available, came from metadata supplied by the sample provider rather than from assay-based typing. Subjects who had been exposed to COVID-19, were actively infected with it, or had recovered from it provided the deeply sampled blood TCRbeta repertoires that made up the dataset. The repertoires were released in a freely available public database meant as a resource for research on the immune response to SARS-CoV-2. The sample metadata nearly always contained a de-identified subject ID, COVID-19 status, age in years and sex. Broad study findings and their caveats: The quantity of clinical and demographic metadata differed by source and by participant and was supplied without curation.

The immunoSEQ Assay, a bias-controlled multiplex PCR, was used to amplify TCRbeta CDR3 regions from genomic DNA. As for the original processing: The number of nucleated cells in each sample was estimated from the amplification of reference gene primers within the assay. To quantify the absolute abundance of each unique TCRbeta CDR3 rearrangement, sequence reads were collapsed and filtered. Productive Simpson clonality was computed per sample as the square root of Simpson's diversity index over productive rearrangements. TCRdb mirrors the immuneACCESS table, restricted to in-frame sequences. Some clones are absent from its copies; in checked studies, under half trace to an unresolved V gene, and the reason for the others is unknown. V, J and clone size are those of that table, while D and trimming were read from the DNA. Here the sample has some 270,000 clones; about 87% occur a single time. The top ten clones comprise 4.1% of the sample.

Sequencing input: PBMCs or T cells enriched from blood (not recorded which). The origin of this receptor is a woman in her twenties or thirties with acute COVID-19. The sequence links TRBV3-1 (or the pseudogene TRBV3-2) to TRBJ2-5, and 8 junctional nucleotides match TRBD2. The CDR3: CASSQDAASGRGTQYF. The DNA sequence is given as TGTGCCAGCAGCCAAGATGCGGCTAGCGGGCGGGGGACCCAGTACTTC.